The text below deals with one TCR beta chain. Its antigen remains unidentified. This sample was taken from a study of cytomegalovirus exposure and HLA in healthy donors. Turning to the study itself: Findings of an earlier analysis included some 110 million unique TCR beta sequences from 190 million or so T cells. Study-level findings and limits: Per published reports, the classifier diagnosed cytomegalovirus status with high specificity and sensitivity. Presence/absence analyses supposed approximately even sequencing depth among donors.

At the time of sampling, donors were nominally healthy, though unrecorded immune exposures were likely. The CDR3 runs to 16 residues. The primer mix had 60 Vbeta and 13 Jbeta primers. Profiling relied on immunoSEQ multiplex PCR, and the TCRdb table lists in-frame clones only, not all of them. This sample yields over 100,000 clones, of which approximately 10% are seen a single time; 6.5% to 8.5% belongs to the top ten. The chain carries TRBV1 and TRBJ2-1; the D segment call TRBD2 is taken from the table without a DNA check. TRBV1 has pseudogene status. Sequenced material: PBMCs. This TCR came from a woman aged 40 to 55 in good health and CMV-seropositive. CDR3 loop: CTSSQDLAGAYNEQFF. The CDR3 DNA sequence: TGCACCAGCAGCCAAGACTTGGCGGGGGCCTACAATGAGCAGTTCTTC.